This T cell receptor beta chain came from a study of T cell changes during pregnancy in multiple sclerosis. A single count supports this clone. Sequencing used immunoSEQ multiplex PCR; TCRdb keeps in-frame clones, though not all of them. This table holds 49,000 or so clones, 85% to 95% found once. The CDR3 length is 18 residues. V shed 4 bases and J 3 bases; nucleotides not matched to a gene: 9. CDR1 and CDR2 from the germline V gene are SGHRS and YFSETQ. The V call is TRBV5-1, the J call TRBJ2-1; the match to TRBD2 covers 14 bases. This sample comprised CD8+ T cells from peripheral blood mononuclear cells, obtained before pregnancy. This receptor was taken from a female donor with multiple sclerosis, enrolled in a pregnancy study. As DNA, the CDR3 is TGCGCCAGCAGCGTGACCACGGGACTAGCGGGAGACTACAATGAGCAGTTCTTC. It translates to CASSVTTGLAGDYNEQFF.